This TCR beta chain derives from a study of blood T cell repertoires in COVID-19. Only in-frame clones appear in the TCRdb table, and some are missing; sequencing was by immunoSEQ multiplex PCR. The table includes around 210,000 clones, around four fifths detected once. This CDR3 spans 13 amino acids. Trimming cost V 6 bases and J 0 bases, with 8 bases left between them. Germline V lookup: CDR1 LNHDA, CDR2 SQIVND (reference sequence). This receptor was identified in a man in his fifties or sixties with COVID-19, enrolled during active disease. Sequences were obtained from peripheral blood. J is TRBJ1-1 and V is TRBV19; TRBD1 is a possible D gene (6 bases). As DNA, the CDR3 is TGTGCCAGTAGAGGGGACATGAACACTGAAGCTTTCTTT. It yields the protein CASRGDMNTEAFF.